Below are 20 T cell receptor beta chains sequenced from a single sample in a study of blood T cell repertoires in COVID-19. Assay: immunoSEQ multiplex PCR; the TCRdb copy retains only in-frame clones and omits some. The sample has 50,000 to 65,000 clones, 88% seen once. Sequencing input: peripheral blood. The receptors come from a man aged 45-65 years with active COVID-19.

The gene calls are TRBV7-2 and TRBJ1-6; no definite D call. V dropped 1 base and J dropped 7 bases, with 8 bases sitting between them. The CDR3 has 14 amino acids. The germline CDR1 and CDR2 sequences are SGHTA and FQGNSA. This CDR3 reads CASSLEGANSPLHF. CDR3 nucleotide sequence: TGTGCCAGCAGCTTAGAAGGAGCCAATTCACCCCTCCACTTT.

This clone was detected only a few times. CDR3 amino acids: CASSHQQDRSGYTF. The DNA of the CDR3 is TGTGCCAGCAGCCACCAACAGGATCGGAGTGGCTACACCTTC. The chain links TRBV11-2 to TRBJ1-2; perhaps TRBD1 as D (5 bases). The CDR3 sequence is 14 residues long. The V end lost 5 bases, the J end lost 7 bases, and 17 bases lay between the germline ends. Per the germline V gene, CDR1 is SGHAT and CDR2 is FQNNGV. The full variable domain, rest sourced from reference TRBV11-2 and TRBJ1-2, is EAGVAQSPRYKIIEKRQSVAFWCNPISGHATLYWYQQILGQGPKLLIQFQNNGVVDDSQLPKDRFSAERLKGVDSTLKIQPAKLEDSAVYLCASSHQQDRSGYTFGSGTRLTVV.

The gene calls are TRBV18 and TRBJ1-5; TRBD1 matches 8 bases. Germline assignment: CDR1 KGHSH and CDR2 LQKENI. V shed 5 bases, J shed 6 bases, and the junction held 9 bases outside the gene matches. CDR3 length: 15 amino acids. The CDR3 nucleotides are TGTGCCAGCTCAGATGGACAGGGCCAGGGTCAGCCCCAGCATTTT. This translates into CASSDGQGQGQPQHF.

V and J are TRBV11-2 and TRBJ2-3, with 13 bases identical to TRBD2. CDR1 SGHAT and CDR2 FQNNGV come from the germline V gene. The CDR3 consists of 16 residues. J gave up 2 bases and V 3 bases, and 2 bases lay outside the gene matches. The DNA of the CDR3 is TGTGCCAGCAGCTTCGGGACTAGCGGGGCCACAGATACGCAGTATTTT. This translates into CASSFGTSGATDTQYF.

This chain links TRBV6-5 with TRBJ1-5; TRBD1 matches 9 bases. The CDR3 loop spans 15 amino acids. Germline CDR1 is MNHEY and CDR2 is SVGAGI. Trimming removed 4 bases from V and 2 bases from J; junction bases left unmatched: 3. CDR3 nucleotides: TGTGCCAGCAGTTGGACAGGGGTAGGCAATCAGCCCCAGCATTTT. It encodes CASSWTGVGNQPQHF.

The J gene is TRBJ2-5, the V gene TRBV3-1 (or the pseudogene TRBV3-2), with D tentatively TRBD2 (5 bases). V was clipped by 0 bases and J by 1 base, with 9 bases between them. The CDR3 length is 15 residues. CDR1 is LGHDT and CDR2 is YNNKEL in the germline V gene (reference sequence). The CDR3 loop reads CASSQDAGPQETQYF. In DNA form, the CDR3 reads TGTGCCAGCAGCCAAGATGCGGGCCCCCAAGAGACCCAGTACTTC.

In this sample, this clone turned up a few times. The chain uses TRBV29-1 and TRBJ1-5; D may be TRBD1 (5 bases). Germline V gene data show CDR1 as SQVTM and CDR2 as ANQGSEA. Trimming left V 4 bases short and J 1 base short, with 5 bases between. The CDR3 extends over 12 amino acids. The DNA for the CDR3 is TGCAGCGTTGGACAGAGCAATCAGCCCCAGCATTTT. Protein sequence: CSVGQSNQPQHF.

The J gene is TRBJ1-3, the V gene TRBV2; a weak D match, TRBD1 (5 bases). The CDR3 spans 16 residues. Germline assignment: CDR1 SNHLY and CDR2 FYNNEI. Trimming cost V 7 bases and J 3 bases, with 19 bases left between them. The CDR3 DNA reads TGTGCCAGCACCCTAACTGGCGGGGGGATTGGAAACACCATATATTTT. It yields the protein CASTLTGGGIGNTIYF.

In DNA, the CDR3 is TGTGCCAGTAGTGCGGGGACAGGGGCCGGCGCTTATGGCTACACCTTC. It is translated as CASSAGTGAGAYGYTF. This sequence joins TRBV19 and TRBJ1-2; TRBD1 agrees at 10 bases. The V segment lost 5 bases and the J segment 5 bases; nucleotides outside the gene matches: 11. Per germline, CDR1 LNHDA and CDR2 SQIVND (reference sequence). This CDR3 has 16 residues.

The chain's CDR3 is CASSDGLGLSYEQYF. The CDR3 DNA sequence: TGCGCCAGCAGCGACGGACTAGGGCTCTCCTACGAGCAGTACTTC. This rearrangement joins TRBV5-1 to TRBJ2-7, with 7 nucleotides matching TRBD2. Trimming cost V 4 bases and J 0 bases; bases outside gene matches: 7. Germline V gene lookup returns CDR1 SGHRS and CDR2 YFSETQ. The CDR3 covers 15 residues.

The genes are TRBV3-1 (or the pseudogene TRBV3-2) and TRBJ1-1, with TRBD1 matching over 8 bases. The length of the CDR3 is 13 residues. Per the germline V gene, CDR1 is LGHDT and CDR2 is YNNKEL (reference sequence). Trimming took 5 bases from V and 4 from J; bases not matched to a gene: 3. DNA for the CDR3: TGTGCCAGCAGCGGAACAGGGGGCACTGAAGCTTTCTTT. Amino acids: CASSGTGGTEAFF.

The genes are TRBV5-4 and TRBJ2-5, with 8 bases identical to TRBD1. Trimming cost V 3 bases and J 1 base; bases outside gene matches: 8. CDR1 SGHNT and CDR2 YYREEE come from the germline V gene (reference sequence). CDR3 length: 16 amino acids. The CDR3 loop is CASSYTGQGSQETQYF. DNA of the CDR3: TGTGCCAGCAGCTATACTGGACAGGGCTCCCAAGAGACCCAGTACTTC.

The chain recombines TRBV19 with TRBJ1-4; D is perhaps TRBD1 (6 bases). V gave up 1 base and J gave up 6 bases, with 9 bases separating them. Germline lookup yields CDR1 LNHDA and CDR2 SQIVND (reference sequence). This CDR3 has 14 amino acids. CDR3 sequence (DNA): TGTGCCAGTAGTATAGGAGGGGGTGATGAAAAACTGTTTTTT. It codes for CASSIGGGDEKLFF.

The chain links TRBV9 to TRBJ2-2; 7 nucleotides line up with TRBD1. From germline, CDR1 is SGDLS and CDR2 YYNGEE. V shed 4 bases and J 3 bases; nucleotides not matched to a gene: 6. The CDR3 contains 15 residues. CDR3 nucleotide sequence: TGTGCCAGCAGCCCAAGGGACAGCTACACCGGGGAGCTGTTTTTT. Translating it yields CASSPRDSYTGELFF.

The V call is TRBV5-1, the J call TRBJ2-3, with D maybe TRBD2 (6 bases). Germline V gene sequence: CDR1 SGHRS, CDR2 YFSETQ. The V gene lost 4 bases and the J gene lost 2 bases, with 11 bases spanning the gap. This CDR3 has 14 amino acids. CDR3 in amino acids: CASSPRGNTDTQYF. The CDR3 nucleotides are TGCGCCAGCAGCCCTCGGGGGAACACAGATACGCAGTATTTT.

Concerning this clone: The same CDR3 also results from other DNA sequences found in this sample. The chain is built from TRBV2 and TRBJ1-3, with D possibly matching TRBD1 (5 bases). Between the trimmed V and J ends, which lost 4 bases and 4 bases, there was a span of 8 bases. Germline-derived CDR1 and CDR2 are SNHLY and FYNNEI. The CDR3 has 13 residues. CDR3 DNA sequence: TGTGCCAGCAGTGGGACAACCGGAAACACCATATATTTT. Protein sequence: CASSGTTGNTIYF.

The V call is TRBV6-6, the J call TRBJ2-7; no firm D call. Trimming removed 5 bases from V and 1 base from J, with 3 bases in between. This CDR3 is 11 amino acids long. CDR1 MNHNY and CDR2 SVGAGI come from the germline V gene (reference sequence). In DNA, the CDR3 is TGTGCCAGCAGTCCATCCTACGAGCAGTACTTC. This codes for CASSPSYEQYF.

The chain carries TRBV11-2 and TRBJ1-2; TRBD1 is a possible D gene (6 bases). The CDR3 has 17 residues. Germline CDR1 reads SGHAT; CDR2 reads FQNNGV. The V gene lost 1 base and the J gene lost 4 bases, with 19 bases spanning the gap. The CDR3 here is CASSLVATLKGVYGYTF. DNA for the CDR3: TGTGCCAGCAGCTTAGTGGCTACGCTAAAGGGGGTCTATGGCTACACCTTC.

This chain joins TRBV5-4 and TRBJ1-4; 10 bases fit TRBD1. The V and J ends lost 4 bases and 7 bases, in that order; junction bases with no gene match: 10. The CDR3 loop spans 16 amino acids. CDR1 SGHNT and CDR2 YYREEE come from the germline V gene (reference sequence). The CDR3 sequence: CASSPTIGQGVEKLFF. As DNA, the CDR3 is TGTGCCAGCAGCCCTACCATCGGACAGGGGGTTGAAAAACTGTTTTTT.

This chain joins TRBV6-5 and TRBJ2-2, with D possibly being TRBD1 (6 bases). V was shortened by 6 bases and J by 8 bases, with 10 bases between the two germline ends. Per germline, CDR1 MNHEY and CDR2 SVGAGI. The CDR3 runs to 12 residues. The CDR3 coding sequence is TGTGCCAGCAGGAGGGGGTCAGGGGAGCTGTTTTTT. Amino acids: CASRRGSGELFF.